This T cell receptor (beta chain) was identified in a study of blood T cell repertoires in COVID-19 (dated by TCRdb to about 2020). Describing the broader study: The collaborator samples originated in the United States, Italy and Spain and spanned the acute and convalescent phases of COVID-19. Sample metadata almost always included a de-identified subject ID, COVID-19 status, age in years and sex. Subjects who had been exposed to COVID-19, were actively infected with it, or had recovered from it provided the deeply sampled blood TCRbeta repertoires that made up the dataset. A freely available public database, intended as a resource for researchers studying the immune response to SARS-CoV-2, is where the repertoires were released. The samples were drawn from the first 160 participants of the ongoing ImmuneRACE study and from over 950 subjects provided by 6 global collaborators. The material from the prospective study consisted of cDNA or gDNA derived from T cells, B-cell-depleted T cells, or PBMCs. Where available, HLA class I and class II types were obtained from metadata supplied by the sample provider rather than from assay-based typing. What the work shows at the level of the full study, not this receptor alone: The amount of clinical and demographic metadata varied by source and participant and was provided uncurated.

CDR1 and CDR2, per the germline V gene, are SGHDT and YYEEEE. Here V drops 4 bases and J drops 3 bases, and the junction holds 3 bases not matched to any gene. From cysteine to phenylalanine, the CDR3 is 14 amino acids long. Only CDR3 DNA is held: 42 bases, read in frame from base 1. TCRbeta CDR3 regions were amplified from genomic DNA by means of the immunoSEQ Assay, a bias-controlled multiplex PCR. The authors' pipeline ran thus. The number of nucleated cells in each sample was estimated by amplification of reference gene primers within the assay. To quantify the absolute abundance of each unique TCRbeta CDR3 rearrangement, sequence reads were collapsed and filtered. For each sample, productive Simpson clonality was calculated as the square root of Simpson's diversity index over productive rearrangements. Entries here come from immuneACCESS through TCRdb and include only in-frame sequences with V and J called. Some clones fail to appear in such tables; in the studies checked, an unresolved V gene covers under half of the shortfall, and the cause of the remainder is unknown. V and J calls and clone size are given by that table; D and trimming were obtained from the DNA. Here the sample has about 100,000 clones; roughly 84% occur a single time. About 13% of the sample lies in the top ten.

Collaborating institutions collected whole blood in K2EDTA tubes following their own protocols. For TCRbeta analysis, collaborator samples were shipped as frozen whole blood, as isolated PBMCs, or as DNA extracted from either sample type. About this clone: Its specific antigen is unknown. Qualities for individual bases were not recorded, and no much larger clone is one base off.

The clonotype was recovered from a human donor in a cohort sampled during active COVID-19. Recombination connected TRBV5-6 to TRBJ2-3; 9 of the junction bases match TRBD2. The sequencing sample was made of peripheral blood. The sequenced DNA: TGTGCCAGCAGCCTTAGCGGGAGAACAGATACGCAGTATTTT. Its coded protein is CASSLSGRTDTQYF.